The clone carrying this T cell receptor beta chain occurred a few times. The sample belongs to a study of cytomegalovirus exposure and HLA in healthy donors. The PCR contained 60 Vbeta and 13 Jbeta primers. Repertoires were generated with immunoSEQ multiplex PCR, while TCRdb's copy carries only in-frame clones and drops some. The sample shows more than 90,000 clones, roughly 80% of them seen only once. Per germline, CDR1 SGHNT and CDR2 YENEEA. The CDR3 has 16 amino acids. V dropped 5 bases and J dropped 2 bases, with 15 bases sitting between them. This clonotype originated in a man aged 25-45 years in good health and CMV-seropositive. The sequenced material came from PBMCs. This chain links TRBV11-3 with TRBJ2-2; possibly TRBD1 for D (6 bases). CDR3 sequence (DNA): TGTGCCAGCAGCCCGGGGACAAGCAAAAACACCGGGGAGCTGTTTTTT. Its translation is CASSPGTSKNTGELFF.